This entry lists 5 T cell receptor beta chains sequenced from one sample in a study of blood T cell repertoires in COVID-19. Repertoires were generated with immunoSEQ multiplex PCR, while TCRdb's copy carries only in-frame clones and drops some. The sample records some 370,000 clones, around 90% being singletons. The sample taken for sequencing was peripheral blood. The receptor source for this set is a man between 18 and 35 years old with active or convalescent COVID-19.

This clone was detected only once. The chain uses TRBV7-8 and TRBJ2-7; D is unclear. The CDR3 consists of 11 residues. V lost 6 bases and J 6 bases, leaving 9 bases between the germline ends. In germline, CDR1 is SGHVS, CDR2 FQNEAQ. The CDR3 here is CASSKDSEQYF. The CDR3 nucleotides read TGTGCCAGCAGTAAAGACTCCGAGCAGTACTTC. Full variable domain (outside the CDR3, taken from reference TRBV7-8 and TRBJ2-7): GAGVSQSPRYKVAKRGQDVALRCDPISGHVSLFWYQQALGQGPEFLTYFQNEAQLDKSGLPSDRFFAERPEGSVSTLKIQRTQQEDSAVYLCASSKDSEQYFGPGTRLTVT.

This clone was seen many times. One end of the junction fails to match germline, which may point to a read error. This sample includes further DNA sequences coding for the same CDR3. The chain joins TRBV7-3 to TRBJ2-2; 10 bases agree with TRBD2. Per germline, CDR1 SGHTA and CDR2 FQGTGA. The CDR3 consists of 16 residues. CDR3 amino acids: CASSQSGGAKTGELFF. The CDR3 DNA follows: TGTGCCAGCAGCCAAAGCGGGGGGGCGAAGACCGGGGAGCTGTTTTTT.

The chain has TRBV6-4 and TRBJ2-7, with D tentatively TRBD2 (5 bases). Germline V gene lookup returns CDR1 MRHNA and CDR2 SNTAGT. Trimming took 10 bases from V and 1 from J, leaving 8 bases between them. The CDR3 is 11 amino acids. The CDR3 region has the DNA TGTGCCAACGGAGGTTCCTACGAGCAGTACTTC. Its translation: CANGGSYEQYF.

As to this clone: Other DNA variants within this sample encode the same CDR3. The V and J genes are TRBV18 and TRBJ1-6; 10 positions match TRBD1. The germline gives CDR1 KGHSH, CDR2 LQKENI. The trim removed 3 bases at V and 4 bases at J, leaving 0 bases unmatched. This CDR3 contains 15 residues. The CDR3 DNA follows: TGTGCCAGCTCACCGGGACAGGGGTATAATTCACCCCTCCACTTT. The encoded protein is CASSPGQGYNSPLHF.

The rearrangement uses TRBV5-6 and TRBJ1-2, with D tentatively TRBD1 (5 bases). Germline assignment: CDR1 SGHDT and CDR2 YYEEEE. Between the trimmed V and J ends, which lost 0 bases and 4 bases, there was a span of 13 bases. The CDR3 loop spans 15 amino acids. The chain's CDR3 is CASSLAVGVGYGYTF. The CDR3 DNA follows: TGTGCCAGCAGCTTGGCCGTAGGGGTGGGCTATGGCTACACCTTC.